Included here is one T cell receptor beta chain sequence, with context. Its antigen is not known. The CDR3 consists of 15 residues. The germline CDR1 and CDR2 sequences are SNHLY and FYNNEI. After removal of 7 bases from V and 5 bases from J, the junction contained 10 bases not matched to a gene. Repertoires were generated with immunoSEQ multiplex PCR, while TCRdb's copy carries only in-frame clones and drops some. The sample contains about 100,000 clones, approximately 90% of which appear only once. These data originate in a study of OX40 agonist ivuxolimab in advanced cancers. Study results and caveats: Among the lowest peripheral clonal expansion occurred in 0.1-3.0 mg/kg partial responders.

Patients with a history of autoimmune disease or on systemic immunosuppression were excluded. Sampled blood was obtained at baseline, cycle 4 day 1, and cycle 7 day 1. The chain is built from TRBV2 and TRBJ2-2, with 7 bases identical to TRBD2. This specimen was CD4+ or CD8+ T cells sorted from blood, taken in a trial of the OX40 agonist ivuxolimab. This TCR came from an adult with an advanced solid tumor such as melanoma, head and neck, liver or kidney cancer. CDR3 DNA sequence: TGTGCCAGCACGTCCAAGCGCGGGAGTACCGGGGAGCTGTTTTTT. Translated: CASTSKRGSTGELFF.